Below are 5 T cell receptor beta chains sequenced from a single sample in a study of T cells in Graves' hyperthyroidism and ophthalmopathy. There were TCR beta CDR3 regions amplified from RNA transcripts. A set of HTBI primers served as the primers for a first-round RT-PCR of the TCR CDR3. TCRdb ran MiXCR on the multiplex PCR reads and lists one entry per CDR3 protein. The sample lists some 250,000 distinct CDR3 sequences, about 15% seen once, with around 30% in the top ten. Input material: blood. The receptor source for this set is a woman in her forties or fifties with Graves' hyperthyroidism that later progressed to Graves' ophthalmopathy.

The sample holds many counts of this clonotype. The genes are TRBV20-1 and TRBJ2-7; TRBD2 matches 11 bases. The V segment lost 3 bases and the J segment 1 base; nucleotides outside the gene matches: 14. The CDR3 runs 18 residues. Germline V gene data show CDR1 as DFQATT and CDR2 as SNEGSKA (reference sequence). The CDR3, as DNA: TGCAGTGCTAGTACAGCTACACTAGCGGGAGTTAGGTCCTACGAGCAGTACTTC. Amino acids: CSASTATLAGVRSYEQYF.

For this clonotype: A read error may produce the germline difference seen at one junction end. The V and J genes are TRBV5-6 and TRBJ1-1, with D maybe TRBD1 (5 bases). The CDR3 runs 15 residues. Germline CDR1 SGHDT, CDR2 YYEEEE. The CDR3 loop reads CVSSLLWGTAVEAFF. The CDR3 bases are TGTGTCAGCAGCTTATTATGGGGGACGGCAGTGGAAGCTTTCTTT.

This sequence joins TRBV6-1 and TRBJ1-4; D ambiguous. The CDR3 runs 14 residues. The V and J ends lost 3 bases and 7 bases respectively, with 12 bases between them. The germline gives CDR1 MNHNS, CDR2 SASEGT. CDR3 DNA sequence: TGTGCCAGCAGTGATAACAAACATCGTGAAAAACTGTTTTTT. It specifies CASSDNKHREKLFF.

This clonotype was detected only a few times. Being one base from a much bigger clone, this may be a read error. In DNA form, the CDR3 reads TGCGCCAGCAGCCCCCTTTGGCAGGGGGCGCGTAGCGGGGAGCTGTCTTTT. Amino acid sequence: CASSPLWQGARSGELSF. The J gene is TRBJ2-2, the V gene TRBV5-1, with D perhaps being TRBD1 or TRBD2 (8 bases each). CDR1 and CDR2 (germline): SGHRS, YFSETQ. CDR3 size: 17 residues.

This clonotype was picked up many times. The rearrangement joins TRBV2 to TRBJ1-5; no reliable D call. Trimming shortened V by 7 bases and J by 0 bases, and 13 bases separated the two germline ends. Germline V gives CDR1 SNHLY, CDR2 FYNNEI. The CDR3 has 15 residues. The CDR3: CASKQDAYSNQPQHF. DNA of the CDR3: TGTGCCAGCAAGCAGGACGCCTATAGCAATCAGCCCCAGCATTTT.